This TCR beta chain appears in the sequencing data of a study of cytomegalovirus exposure and HLA in healthy donors. The primer mix had 60 Vbeta and 13 Jbeta primers. Profiled with immunoSEQ multiplex PCR; TCRdb holds only in-frame clones, not every one. The sample lists around 200,000 clones, approximately 80% seen once, with about 0.7% in the top ten. On this clone: Its target is not known.

Broader study findings: Immune exposure information available was restricted to CMV serostatus. From TCR beta sequences, most subjects' HLA-A and HLA-B alleles were reportedly predicted accurately.

This CDR3 is 15 amino acids long. The germline CDR1 and CDR2 sequences are SGHAT and FQNNGV. J was trimmed by 2 bases and V by 5 bases; bases with no gene match: 9. Input material: PBMCs. The TCR comes from a boy younger than 18 in good health and CMV-seronegative. V usage is TRBV11-2 and J usage is TRBJ2-7; 7 nucleotides agree with TRBD1. The CDR3 region is CASSVLGQGAYEQYF. The CDR3 nucleotides read TGTGCCAGCAGCGTGCTAGGGCAGGGGGCCTACGAGCAGTACTTC.